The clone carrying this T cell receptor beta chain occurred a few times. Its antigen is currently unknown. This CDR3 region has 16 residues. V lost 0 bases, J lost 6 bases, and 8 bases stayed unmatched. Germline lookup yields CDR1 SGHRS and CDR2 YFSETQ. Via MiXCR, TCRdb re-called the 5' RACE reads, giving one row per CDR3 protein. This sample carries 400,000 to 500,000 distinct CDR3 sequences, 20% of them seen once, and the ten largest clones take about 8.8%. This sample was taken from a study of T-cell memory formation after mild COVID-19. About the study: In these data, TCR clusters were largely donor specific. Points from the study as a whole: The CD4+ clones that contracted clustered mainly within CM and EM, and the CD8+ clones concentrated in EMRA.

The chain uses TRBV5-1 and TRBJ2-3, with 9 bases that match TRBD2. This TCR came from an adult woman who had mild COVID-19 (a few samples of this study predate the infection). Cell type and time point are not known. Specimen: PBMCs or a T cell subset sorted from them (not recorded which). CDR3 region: CASSLVPRGGHDTQYF. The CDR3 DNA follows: TGCGCCAGCAGCTTGGTTCCGCGGGGGGGCCACGATACGCAGTATTTT. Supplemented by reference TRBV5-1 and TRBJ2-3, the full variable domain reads KAGVTQTPRYLIKTRGQQVTLSCSPISGHRSVSWYQQTPGQGLQFLFEYFSETQRNKGNFPGRFSGRQFSNSRSEMNVSTLELGDSALYLCASSLVPRGGHDTQYFGPGTRLTVL.